This T cell receptor beta chain was sequenced in a study of T cell responses to AZD1222 COVID-19 vaccine. Germline V gene sequence: CDR1 SGHDT, CDR2 YYEEEE. The CDR3 is 15 residues long. V lost 5 bases and J lost 0; bases outside the gene matches: 5. Profiled with immunoSEQ multiplex PCR; TCRdb holds only in-frame clones, not every one. The table lists 90,000 to 150,000 clones, 80% to 90% of them singletons. This TCR came from an adult in good health. Sequences were derived from peripheral blood, sampled on day 0 of AZD1222 vaccination. The chain carries TRBV5-6 and TRBJ1-1; 9 bases align to TRBD1. The CDR3 loop reads CASSYGTGMNTEAFF. The DNA for the CDR3 is TGTGCCAGCAGTTACGGGACAGGGATGAACACTGAAGCTTTCTTT.